The clone carrying this T cell receptor (beta chain) was detected only a few times. The protocol was immunoSEQ multiplex PCR, while the TCRdb copy is restricted to in-frame clones and leaves out a portion. The sample carries just over 60,000 clones, about 70% recorded once. This entry belongs to a study of T cell responses to AZD1222 COVID-19 vaccine. V was clipped by 6 bases and J by 1 base, with 9 bases between them. Germline V gives CDR1 ENHRY, CDR2 SYGVKD. This CDR3 contains 13 residues. The receptor comes from an adult in good health. V gene TRBV10-3 combines with J gene TRBJ1-2; no clear D. The sample was peripheral blood, taken on day 0 of AZD1222 vaccination. This CDR3 is CAIRLDGNYGYTF. DNA of the CDR3: TGTGCCATCAGACTGGACGGTAACTATGGCTACACCTTC.